Here is one TCR beta chain with its context. Repertoires were generated with immunoSEQ multiplex PCR, while TCRdb's copy carries only in-frame clones and drops some. The sample yields about 57,000 clones, around 95% seen once. The sample is drawn from a study of control samples from healthy donors and cancer patients. The CDR3 covers 13 residues. Between the trimmed V and J ends, which lost 5 bases and 6 bases, there was a span of 16 bases. CDR1 is GTSNPN, CDR2 SVGIG, per germline (reference sequence). This TCR derives from a man aged 25-40 years in good health. The rearrangement joins TRBV30 to TRBJ1-2; D might be TRBD1 (6 bases). Sequenced input: blood. The CDR3 region has the DNA TGTGCCTGGGACCCTACAGGGCATGATGGCTACACCTTC. It translates to CAWDPTGHDGYTF.